This T cell receptor beta chain emerged from a study of control samples from healthy donors and cancer patients. Germline CDR1 is WSHSY and CDR2 is SAAADI. V was clipped by 6 bases and J by 2 bases; unmatched bases: 3. The CDR3 runs to 14 residues. Some clones are missing from TCRdb's copy, which holds only in-frame ones; the method was immunoSEQ multiplex PCR. The table includes around 79,000 clones, approximately 93% detected once. The chain has TRBV10-2 and TRBJ2-1; the match to TRBD1 covers 8 bases. The receptor comes from a woman in her 40s with lung cancer. The sequencing input was PBMCs. CDR3 sequence: CASSTGQAYNEQFF. The CDR3, as DNA: TGCGCCAGCAGCACGGGACAGGCCTACAATGAGCAGTTCTTC.